The present TCR beta chain was sequenced within a study of T cell repertoires in cytomegalovirus infection. Study overall: Recently described HLA-C-restricted plus well-studied HLA-B-restricted CMV epitopes were used. General study results and limits: CMV carriers having the relevant HLA were flagged by cumulative public TCR beta family frequency. HLA-C-restricted CMV clonotypes gave the most frequent clonotype in two of eight donors.

One entry per CDR3 protein, called by TCRdb with MiXCR from the reads. The data contain roughly 990,000 distinct CDR3 sequences, less than 40% of them singletons. CDR3 length: 15 amino acids. V lost 9 bases to trimming and J lost 3 bases; unmatched junction nucleotides: 13. The germline gives CDR1 MDHEN, CDR2 SYDVKM. This clonotype was picked up many times. Its specificity is unknown. This specimen was cultured CD8+ T cells from PBMCs, taken from culture after CMV antigen stimulation. The chain combines TRBV28 with TRBJ1-1, with TRBD1 matching over 7 bases. This clonotype was obtained from a human donor in good health (CMV status not recorded). Some clones in this sample may be carry-over from other donors' samples. The CDR3 loop reads CASRPTRQGYTEAFF. The CDR3 coding sequence is TGTGCCAGTAGACCAACAAGACAGGGTTACACTGAAGCTTTCTTT.